This T cell receptor beta chain was identified during a study of technical replicates of blood from a few donors. V gave up 1 base and J gave up 1 base; unmatched junction bases: 4. CDR1 is LNHNV and CDR2 is YYDKDF in the germline V gene (reference sequence). The length of the CDR3 is 16 residues. The repertoire was sequenced with immunoSEQ multiplex PCR; TCRdb's copy has only in-frame clones and lacks some. The data contain about 78,000 clones, 85% to 95% of them singletons. The chain has TRBV15 and TRBJ1-2; 9 bases are a match to TRBD1. The sequencing sample was made of T cells isolated from PBMCs. This TCR was sampled from a human donor in good health. CDR3 amino acids: CATSRGATGGNYGYTF. Written as DNA, the CDR3 is TGTGCCACCAGCAGAGGAGCGACAGGGGGTAACTATGGCTACACCTTC.